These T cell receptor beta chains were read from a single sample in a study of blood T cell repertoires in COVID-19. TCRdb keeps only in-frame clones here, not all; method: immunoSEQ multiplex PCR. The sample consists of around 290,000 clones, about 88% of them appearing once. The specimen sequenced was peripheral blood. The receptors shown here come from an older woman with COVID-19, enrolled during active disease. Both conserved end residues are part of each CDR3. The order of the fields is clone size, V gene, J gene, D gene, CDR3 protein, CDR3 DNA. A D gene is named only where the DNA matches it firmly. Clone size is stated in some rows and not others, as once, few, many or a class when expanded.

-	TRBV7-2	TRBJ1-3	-	CASSLSQGPGNTIYF	TGTGCCAGCAGCTTATCCCAGGGCCCAGGAAACACCATATATTTT
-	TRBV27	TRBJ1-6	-	CASSFPDSPLHF	TGTGCCAGCAGTTTTCCGGATTCACCCCTCCACTTT
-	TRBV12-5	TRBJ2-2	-	CASGLGIGNTGELFF	TGTGCTAGTGGTTTGGGTATTGGCAACACCGGGGAGCTGTTTTTT
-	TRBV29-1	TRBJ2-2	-	CSVDLAGDTTGELFF	TGCAGCGTTGATTTGGCAGGGGACACCACCGGGGAGCTGTTTTTT
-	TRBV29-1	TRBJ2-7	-	CSVEPGGRGEQYF	TGCAGCGTCGAACCGGGCGGGCGGGGCGAGCAGTACTTC
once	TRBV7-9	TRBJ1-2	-	CASSRRTDYGYTF	TGTGCCAGCAGCCGCAGGACAGATTATGGCTACACCTTC
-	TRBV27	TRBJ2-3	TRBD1	CASSLQQGQVDTQYF	TGTGCCAGCAGTCTACAACAGGGGCAGGTAGATACGCAGTATTTT
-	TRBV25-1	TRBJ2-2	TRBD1	CASSERDSTGELFF	TGTGCCAGCAGTGAAAGGGACAGCACCGGGGAGCTGTTTTTT
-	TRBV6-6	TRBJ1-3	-	CASSPLGSGNTIYF	TGTGCCAGCAGTCCCCTAGGCTCTGGAAACACCATATATTTT
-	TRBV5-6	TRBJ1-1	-	CASSLAQGKNTEAFF	TGTGCCAGCAGCTTGGCTCAGGGAAAGAACACTGAAGCTTTCTTT
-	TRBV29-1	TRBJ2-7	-	CSVEDRGGTADSYEQYF	TGCAGCGTTGAAGATCGGGGCGGGACAGCCGACTCCTACGAGCAGTACTTC
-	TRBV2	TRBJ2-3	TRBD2	CASSPTSGGRDTQYF	TGTGCCAGCAGCCCTACTAGCGGGGGCCGAGATACGCAGTATTTT
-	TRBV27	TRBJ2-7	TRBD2	CASSLSVASGGGSSYEQYF	TGTGCCAGCAGTTTATCCGTTGCTAGCGGGGGAGGGAGCTCCTACGAGCAGTACTTC
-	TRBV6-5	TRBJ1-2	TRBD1	CASSYRTGRDGYTF	TGTGCCAGCAGCTATCGGACAGGGAGGGATGGCTACACCTTC
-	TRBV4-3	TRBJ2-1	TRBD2	CASSQERTRNNEQFF	TGCGCCAGCAGCCAAGAACGGACTAGGAACAATGAGCAGTTCTTC